A selection of T cell receptor beta chains follows, all from one sample in a study of cytomegalovirus exposure and HLA in healthy donors. Data came from immunoSEQ multiplex PCR; TCRdb stores just in-frame clones and leaves some out. The sample carries tens of thousands of clones, 81% recorded once. The sample was PBMCs. These receptors all come from a girl aged 2 to 10 in good health and CMV-seropositive. Each CDR3 is given with its conserved first and last residue. The order of the fields is V gene, J gene, clone size, D gene, CDR3 protein, CDR3 DNA. A D gene is named only where the DNA matches it firmly. Clone sizes are given selectively: once, few, many, or a class where the clone is expanded.

v_call: TRBV28
j_call: TRBJ2-3
clone_size: -
d_call: -
cdr3_aa: CASNSGNVNTDTQYF
cdr3_nt: TGTGCCAGCAATTCGGGGAATGTCAACACAGATACGCAGTATTTT

v_call: TRBV5-1
j_call: TRBJ2-1
clone_size: few
d_call: TRBD2
cdr3_aa: CASSLTSGSNEQFF
cdr3_nt: TGCGCCAGCAGCCTGACTAGCGGGAGTAATGAGCAGTTCTTC

v_call: TRBV29-1
j_call: TRBJ2-1
clone_size: -
d_call: -
cdr3_aa: CSVPKGGSSYNEQFF
cdr3_nt: TGCAGCGTTCCAAAAGGTGGGAGCTCCTACAATGAGCAGTTCTTC

v_call: TRBV9
j_call: TRBJ2-1
clone_size: -
d_call: -
cdr3_aa: CASSVVSVSYNEQFF
cdr3_nt: TGTGCCAGCAGCGTAGTTAGTGTTTCCTACAATGAGCAGTTCTTC

v_call: TRBV6-6
j_call: TRBJ1-1
clone_size: -
d_call: TRBD1
cdr3_aa: CASSYYGQGAGTEAFF
cdr3_nt: TGTGCCAGCAGTTATTACGGACAGGGGGCGGGCACTGAAGCTTTCTTT

v_call: TRBV19
j_call: TRBJ1-5
clone_size: -
d_call: -
cdr3_aa: CASSIARYQPQHF
cdr3_nt: TGTGCCAGTAGTATAGCGCGATATCAGCCCCAGCATTTT

v_call: TRBV6-5
j_call: TRBJ1-1
clone_size: once
d_call: TRBD1
cdr3_aa: CAAGIRGRTEAFF
cdr3_nt: TGTGCCGCCGGGATCAGGGGGCGAACTGAAGCTTTCTTT

v_call: TRBV9
j_call: TRBJ2-6
clone_size: -
d_call: -
cdr3_aa: CASSATRGSGANVLTF
cdr3_nt: TGTGCCAGCAGCGCGACGCGGGGCTCTGGGGCCAACGTCCTGACTTTC

v_call: TRBV5-6
j_call: TRBJ2-7
clone_size: -
d_call: TRBD1
cdr3_aa: CASSFRDRLPYEQYF
cdr3_nt: TGTGCCAGCAGCTTCCGGGACAGGCTGCCCTACGAGCAGTACTTC

v_call: TRBV5-4
j_call: TRBJ2-7
clone_size: -
d_call: -
cdr3_aa: CASSVSGSSYEQYF
cdr3_nt: TGTGCCAGCAGCGTTAGCGGAAGCTCCTACGAGCAGTACTTC

v_call: TRBV28
j_call: TRBJ2-3
clone_size: few
d_call: -
cdr3_aa: CASSPYFESTDTQYF
cdr3_nt: TGTGCCAGCAGCCCTTACTTTGAGAGCACAGATACGCAGTATTTT

v_call: TRBV25-1
j_call: TRBJ2-3
clone_size: -
d_call: -
cdr3_aa: CASSRGDTQYF
cdr3_nt: TGTGCCAGCAGTAGAGGGGATACGCAGTATTTT

v_call: TRBV5-1
j_call: TRBJ2-5
clone_size: -
d_call: -
cdr3_aa: CASSFYQETQYF
cdr3_nt: TGCGCCAGCAGCTTCTACCAAGAGACCCAGTACTTC

v_call: TRBV27
j_call: TRBJ2-1
clone_size: -
d_call: -
cdr3_aa: CASSFGAVGADEQFF
cdr3_nt: TGTGCCAGCAGTTTTGGAGCCGTAGGTGCAGATGAGCAGTTCTTC

v_call: TRBV27
j_call: TRBJ1-3
clone_size: -
d_call: -
cdr3_aa: CASRRGPSGNTIYF
cdr3_nt: TGTGCCAGCCGCCGGGGTCCCTCTGGAAACACCATATATTTT

v_call: TRBV28
j_call: TRBJ1-2
clone_size: -
d_call: -
cdr3_aa: CASAGLRTAGYTF
cdr3_nt: TGTGCCAGCGCTGGACTCCGGACGGCTGGCTACACCTTC

v_call: TRBV27
j_call: TRBJ2-2
clone_size: -
d_call: -
cdr3_aa: CASTRGTGELFF
cdr3_nt: TGTGCCAGCACACGGGGCACCGGGGAGCTGTTTTTT

v_call: TRBV6-5
j_call: TRBJ1-2
clone_size: -
d_call: -
cdr3_aa: CASRRGRTSYGYTF
cdr3_nt: TGTGCCAGCAGACGAGGTCGGACTTCCTATGGCTACACCTTC

v_call: TRBV28
j_call: TRBJ2-2
clone_size: -
d_call: -
cdr3_aa: CASSPRVDTGELFF
cdr3_nt: TGTGCCAGCAGTCCCAGGGTTGACACCGGGGAGCTGTTTTTT

v_call: TRBV4-3
j_call: TRBJ1-2
clone_size: -
d_call: -
cdr3_aa: CASSLGARDPYGYTF
cdr3_nt: TGCGCCAGCAGCCTGGGGGCCCGTGACCCCTATGGCTACACCTTC

v_call: TRBV7-9
j_call: TRBJ2-1
clone_size: -
d_call: -
cdr3_aa: CSSKRRSNEQFF
cdr3_nt: TGTTCCAGCAAGAGGAGGTCCAATGAGCAGTTCTTC

v_call: TRBV19
j_call: TRBJ1-3
clone_size: -
d_call: TRBD1
cdr3_aa: CASRPTGRGNTIYF
cdr3_nt: TGTGCCAGTAGACCGACAGGGAGAGGAAACACCATATATTTT

v_call: TRBV6-4
j_call: TRBJ2-2
clone_size: few
d_call: TRBD1
cdr3_aa: CASSDGQGADTGELFF
cdr3_nt: TGTGCCAGCAGTGACGGTCAGGGGGCGGACACCGGGGAGCTGTTTTTT

v_call: TRBV11-1
j_call: TRBJ1-1
clone_size: few
d_call: TRBD1
cdr3_aa: CASSLGTGDLNTEAFF
cdr3_nt: TGTGCCAGCAGCTTGGGGACAGGGGATTTGAACACTGAAGCTTTCTTT

v_call: TRBV20-1
j_call: TRBJ2-3
clone_size: few
d_call: -
cdr3_aa: CSARRDTQYF
cdr3_nt: TGCAGTGCTAGGCGGGATACGCAGTATTTT

v_call: TRBV28
j_call: TRBJ1-1
clone_size: -
d_call: -
cdr3_aa: CATSVLSTEAFF
cdr3_nt: TGTGCCACCTCTGTATTGAGCACTGAAGCTTTCTTT

v_call: TRBV9
j_call: TRBJ1-5
clone_size: -
d_call: -
cdr3_aa: CASSVDSGYQPQHF
cdr3_nt: TGTGCCAGCAGCGTAGACTCGGGTTATCAGCCCCAGCATTTT

v_call: TRBV6-1
j_call: TRBJ2-3
clone_size: -
d_call: -
cdr3_aa: CASSEWQGTDTQYF
cdr3_nt: TGTGCCAGCAGTGAATGGCAGGGTACAGATACGCAGTATTTT

v_call: TRBV2
j_call: TRBJ2-7
clone_size: -
d_call: TRBD2
cdr3_aa: CASSKPTRTSGSSYEQYF
cdr3_nt: TGTGCCAGCAGTAAGCCTACGAGGACTAGCGGGAGTTCCTACGAGCAGTACTTC

v_call: TRBV27
j_call: TRBJ1-5
clone_size: -
d_call: TRBD1
cdr3_aa: CASSLDRGRQPQHF
cdr3_nt: TGTGCCAGCAGTTTAGACAGGGGGCGTCAGCCCCAGCATTTT

v_call: TRBV14
j_call: TRBJ1-4
clone_size: -
d_call: TRBD1
cdr3_aa: CASSRPGQGDPNEKLFF
cdr3_nt: TGTGCCAGCAGCCGACCGGGACAGGGAGACCCTAATGAAAAACTGTTTTTT

v_call: TRBV28
j_call: TRBJ1-5
clone_size: few
d_call: TRBD1
cdr3_aa: CASTLGQGSYSNQPQHF
cdr3_nt: TGTGCCAGCACTTTGGGACAGGGGTCCTATAGCAATCAGCCCCAGCATTTT

v_call: TRBV15
j_call: TRBJ1-2
clone_size: -
d_call: -
cdr3_aa: CATSRVEGDYGYTF
cdr3_nt: TGTGCCACCAGCAGAGTTGAGGGGGACTATGGCTACACCTTC

v_call: TRBV27
j_call: TRBJ1-2
clone_size: -
d_call: TRBD1
cdr3_aa: CASTRQGSDYGYTF
cdr3_nt: TGTGCCAGCACAAGACAGGGATCAGACTATGGCTACACCTTC

v_call: TRBV28
j_call: TRBJ1-2
clone_size: once
d_call: TRBD1
cdr3_aa: CASSLGTETFYGYTF
cdr3_nt: TGTGCCAGCAGTTTGGGGACAGAGACCTTCTATGGCTACACCTTC

v_call: TRBV30
j_call: TRBJ1-4
clone_size: -
d_call: -
cdr3_aa: CAWSQQDRGKLFF
cdr3_nt: TGTGCCTGGAGTCAACAGGATCGCGGAAAACTGTTTTTT

v_call: TRBV5-6
j_call: TRBJ2-7
clone_size: -
d_call: -
cdr3_aa: CASSLQGSGSYEQYF
cdr3_nt: TGTGCCAGCAGCTTACAGGGCTCGGGGTCCTACGAGCAGTACTTC

v_call: TRBV6-5
j_call: TRBJ1-2
clone_size: -
d_call: TRBD1
cdr3_aa: CASSRGTGDGYTF
cdr3_nt: TGTGCCAGCAGTAGGGGGACAGGGGATGGCTACACCTTC

v_call: TRBV10-1
j_call: TRBJ2-3
clone_size: -
d_call: -
cdr3_aa: CASSEASTDTQYF
cdr3_nt: TGCGCCAGCAGTGAGGCGAGCACAGATACGCAGTATTTT

v_call: TRBV7-3
j_call: TRBJ2-3
clone_size: -
d_call: TRBD2
cdr3_aa: CASSLAGVGDTQYF
cdr3_nt: TGTGCCAGCAGCTTAGCGGGAGTCGGGGATACGCAGTATTTT

v_call: TRBV27
j_call: TRBJ1-2
clone_size: -
d_call: -
cdr3_aa: CASRRTGTTYGYTF
cdr3_nt: TGTGCCAGCAGAAGAACCGGGACAACCTATGGCTACACCTTC

v_call: TRBV29-1
j_call: TRBJ2-7
clone_size: -
d_call: TRBD1
cdr3_aa: CSATGQGSSYEQYF
cdr3_nt: TGCAGCGCTACGGGACAGGGCTCATCCTACGAGCAGTACTTC

v_call: TRBV9
j_call: TRBJ2-1
clone_size: -
d_call: TRBD1
cdr3_aa: CASSVDWTGNNEQFF
cdr3_nt: TGTGCCAGCAGCGTAGATTGGACAGGGAACAATGAGCAGTTCTTC

v_call: TRBV30
j_call: TRBJ2-3
clone_size: -
d_call: TRBD2
cdr3_aa: CAWSDFRTSGFTDTQYF
cdr3_nt: TGTGCCTGGAGTGATTTCCGGACTAGCGGTTTCACAGATACGCAGTATTTT

v_call: TRBV30
j_call: TRBJ1-1
clone_size: -
d_call: -
cdr3_aa: CAWARGIGAFF
cdr3_nt: TGTGCCTGGGCTAGGGGTATCGGAGCTTTCTTT